The sequence of this T cell receptor beta chain was determined in a study of cytomegalovirus exposure and HLA in healthy donors. Overall study: Earlier sequencing of approximately 200 million T cells yielded roughly 120 million unique TCR beta sequences.

General study findings and limits: In an earlier analysis, about 87% or about 30%: the productive usage of most TCR beta V segments. The authors enumerated 150 to 200 TCR beta chains as linked to cytomegalovirus.

CDR1 and CDR2 (germline): SNHLY, FYNNEI. V lost 6 bases to trimming and J lost 4 bases; unmatched junction nucleotides: 5. The CDR3 length is 15 residues. A remark on this clone: The target antigen is unknown.

The PCR was carried out with 60 Vbeta primers and 13 Jbeta primers. The data were produced by immunoSEQ multiplex PCR, yet TCRdb's version contains in-frame clones alone and is incomplete. Among 86,000 or so clones listed, about 76% were seen once. Sequencing was performed on PBMCs. This receptor was taken from a woman in her thirties or forties in good health and CMV-seropositive. The chain recombines TRBV2 with TRBJ2-6, with 8 bases lining up with TRBD2. DNA for the CDR3: TGTGCCAGCAGAATTGCGGGGGGAGGGGCCAACGTCCTGACTTTC. This translates into CASRIAGGGANVLTF.